The 20 T cell receptor beta chains below come from one sample, sequenced in a study of CD8+ T cells in alopecia areata. Sequencing relied on a cDNA template that was reverse transcribed from extracted RNA. Method: immunoSEQ multiplex PCR; TCRdb's copy keeps in-frame clones and lacks some. The sample records 110,000 or so clones, around 64% being singletons. Sequenced input: CD4+ T cells sorted from blood. Receptor source: a human donor in good health.

The chain is built from TRBV2 and TRBJ2-7; D is tentatively TRBD1 or TRBD2 (6 bases each). The V gene's germline CDR1 is SNHLY and CDR2 FYNNEI. This CDR3 is built from 14 residues. V lost 6 bases and J 4 bases, leaving 16 bases between the germline ends. CDR3 in amino acids: CASSRGPRGYEQYF. The CDR3 DNA reads TGTGCCAGCAGCAGGGGACCGCGGGGTTACGAGCAGTACTTC.

The gene calls are TRBV30 and TRBJ1-2; D is possibly TRBD1 (6 bases). This CDR3 is 13 amino acids long. The germline CDR1 and CDR2 sequences are GTSNPN and SVGIG (reference sequence). V lost 2 bases, J lost 9 bases, and 16 bases lay in between. The CDR3 here is CAWSLQGLKSYTF. For the CDR3, the DNA is TGTGCCTGGAGTCTACAGGGACTTAAGAGCTACACCTTC.

CDR3: CASSPQRGEDTQYF. The CDR3 DNA is TGTGCCAGCTCACCACAGCGGGGGGAGGATACGCAGTATTTT. The gene calls are TRBV18 and TRBJ2-3, with TRBD2 matching 9 bases. The V segment lost 1 base and the J segment 6 bases; nucleotides outside the gene matches: 2. CDR1 and CDR2 from the germline V gene are KGHSH and LQKENI. The CDR3 is made up of 14 amino acids. The entire variable domain, with the rest obtained from reference TRBV18 and TRBJ2-3, is as follows: NAGVMQNPRHLVRRRGQEARLRCSPMKGHSHVYWYRQLPEEGLKFMVYLQKENIIDESGMPKERFSAEFPKEGPSILRIQQVVRGDSAAYFCASSPQRGEDTQYFGPGTRLTVL.

This rearrangement joins TRBV7-2 to TRBJ2-5; the D gene is possibly TRBD2 (6 bases). V was cut by 9 bases and J by 1 base, with 12 bases left in between. The CDR3 covers 13 residues. Per germline, CDR1 SGHTA and CDR2 FQGNSA. The CDR3 bases are TGTGCCAGTCAGGACTACCTCCAAGAGACCCAGTACTTC. The encoded protein is CASQDYLQETQYF.

The gene calls are TRBV30 and TRBJ2-6; 9 bases line up with TRBD1. The CDR3 has 16 amino acids. CDR1 is GTSNPN, CDR2 SVGIG, per germline (reference sequence). With 4 bases clipped from V and 1 base from J, the junction kept 5 bases outside the gene matches. DNA for the CDR3: TGTGCCTGGAAGGGACAGGGTTCATCTGGGGCCAACGTCCTGACTTTC. Translating gives CAWKGQGSSGANVLTF.

The rearrangement links TRBV7-9 to TRBJ2-7; tentatively, D is TRBD2 (6 bases). The V and J ends lost 3 bases and 0 bases respectively, with 12 bases between them. The CDR3 has 15 residues. Germline lookup yields CDR1 SEHNR and CDR2 FQNEAQ (reference sequence). The DNA for the CDR3 is TGTGCCAGCAGCTTCTCTAGCGTAACCTCCTACGAGCAGTACTTC. As protein: CASSFSSVTSYEQYF.

The V gene is TRBV11-2, the J gene TRBJ1-6; D not resolved. Trimming took 1 base from V and 7 from J, leaving 8 bases between them. In germline, CDR1 is SGHAT, CDR2 FQNNGV. This CDR3 has 14 amino acids. The CDR3: CASSLGVSNSPLHF. In DNA, the CDR3 is TGTGCCAGCAGCTTAGGGGTCTCGAATTCACCCCTCCACTTT. Combining the CDR3 with reference TRBV11-2 and TRBJ1-6 gives the whole variable domain EAGVAQSPRYKIIEKRQSVAFWCNPISGHATLYWYQQILGQGPKLLIQFQNNGVVDDSQLPKDRFSAERLKGVDSTLKIQPAKLEDSAVYLCASSLGVSNSPLHFGNGTRLTVT.

The table lists this clone with a few counts. The chain joins TRBV4-1 to TRBJ1-1, with D possibly matching TRBD1 (5 bases). This CDR3 spans 15 amino acids. Trimming stripped 1 base from V and 5 bases from J, with 14 bases between. CDR1 is MGHRA and CDR2 is YSYEKL in the germline V gene. This CDR3 is CASSQGRQSRTEAFF. In nucleotides, the CDR3 is TGCGCCAGCAGCCAAGGAAGACAGTCTAGGACTGAAGCTTTCTTT.

The chain has TRBV2 and TRBJ2-7; D is ambiguous. CDR1 and CDR2 (germline): SNHLY, FYNNEI. There are 12 residues in the CDR3. The ends were cut back, 8 bases at V and 1 base at J, with 9 bases in the middle. The CDR3 DNA follows: TGTGCCAGCGACCAGACATCCTACGAGCAGTACTTC. It codes for CASDQTSYEQYF.

This clone came up once. The rearrangement joins TRBV29-1 to TRBJ2-5; 9 positions agree with TRBD1. The trim removed 6 bases at V and 5 bases at J, leaving 10 bases unmatched. Germline V gene data show CDR1 as SQVTM and CDR2 as ANQGSEA. The CDR3 is made up of 14 amino acids. The CDR3 coding sequence is TGCAGCGTGGGACTTGGGACAGGGAAGGAGACCCAGTACTTC. It encodes CSVGLGTGKETQYF.

The chain has TRBV30 and TRBJ1-5; TRBD1 aligns across 8 bases. V was pared by 5 bases and J by 7 bases, with 13 bases of the junction left unmatched. From germline, CDR1 is GTSNPN and CDR2 SVGIG (reference sequence). The CDR3 length is 15 residues. The CDR3 DNA reads as TGTGCCTGGGCTCAGGGGGCGAAGTCCCCGCAGCCCCAGCATTTT. It translates to CAWAQGAKSPQPQHF.

V gene TRBV7-2 combines with J gene TRBJ2-4; 11 bases map to TRBD2. The trim removed 4 bases at V and 0 bases at J, leaving 8 bases unmatched. From germline, CDR1 is SGHTA and CDR2 FQGNSA. This CDR3 comprises 18 residues. CDR3 sequence: CASSSGLAEVLAKNIQYF. The CDR3 coding sequence is TGTGCCAGCAGCTCGGGACTAGCGGAGGTTCTAGCCAAAAACATTCAGTACTTC.

The rearrangement links TRBV6-5 to TRBJ2-4, with 9 bases identical to TRBD2. The CDR3 loop spans 13 amino acids. The germline V gene encodes CDR1 MNHEY and CDR2 SVGAGI. The V segment lost 6 bases and the J segment 15 bases; nucleotides outside the gene matches: 12. The CDR3 DNA reads TGTGCCAGCAGCCCCCTCCTAGCGGGGTTGCGGTACTTC. It translates to CASSPLLAGLRYF.

J is TRBJ2-7 and V is TRBV15; possibly TRBD1 for D (5 bases). The length of the CDR3 is 14 residues. V was clipped by 0 bases and J by 2 bases, with 8 bases between them. Germline V gene data show CDR1 as LNHNV and CDR2 as YYDKDF (reference sequence). CDR3 sequence: CATSREDIAYEQYF. CDR3 in DNA: TGTGCCACCAGCAGAGAGGACATTGCCTACGAGCAGTACTTC. Variable domain in full (rest from reference TRBV15 and TRBJ2-7): DAMVIQNPRYQVTQFGKPVTLSCSQTLNHNVMYWYQQKSSQAPKLLFHYYDKDFNNEADTPDNFQSRRPNTSFCFLDIRSPGLGDTAMYLCATSREDIAYEQYFGPGTRLTVT.

The gene calls are TRBV7-2 and TRBJ2-2, with D possibly being TRBD2 (5 bases). V lost 0 bases, J lost 4 bases, and 15 bases lay in between. Germline-derived CDR1 and CDR2 are SGHTA and FQGNSA. The CDR3 is 17 residues long. The chain's CDR3 is CASSLAQWPDSTGELFF. For the CDR3, the DNA is TGTGCCAGCAGCTTAGCCCAGTGGCCGGACTCCACCGGGGAGCTGTTTTTT. Filled out from reference TRBV7-2 and TRBJ2-2, the complete variable domain reads GAGVSQSPSNKVTEKGKDVELRCDPISGHTALYWYRQSLGQGLEFLIYFQGNSAPDKSGLPSDRFSAERTGGSVSTLTIQRTQQEDSAVYLCASSLAQWPDSTGELFFGEGSRLTVL.

In its sample, this clone was seen once. The chain is built from TRBV6-5 and TRBJ1-6; D is unresolved. Germline V gives CDR1 MNHEY, CDR2 SVGAGI. CDR3 size: 11 residues. The V end was cut by 6 bases, the J end by 13 bases, with 10 bases between. CDR3 nucleotide sequence: TGTGCCAGCAGCGAGGGCTATCCCCTCCACTTT. Translated, it gives CASSEGYPLHF.

This rearrangement joins TRBV7-9 to TRBJ1-1, with unresolved D. Germline V gives CDR1 SEHNR, CDR2 FQNEAQ (reference sequence). V lost 3 bases and J 7 bases, leaving 3 bases between the germline ends. This CDR3 has 10 amino acids. The CDR3 reads CASSLIEAFF. In nucleotides, the CDR3 is TGTGCCAGCAGCTTGATTGAAGCTTTCTTT. Supplemented by reference TRBV7-9 and TRBJ1-1, the full variable domain reads DTGVSQNPRHKITKRGQNVTFRCDPISEHNRLYWYRQTLGQGPEFLTYFQNEAQLEKSRLLSDRFSAERPKGSFSTLEIQRTEQGDSAMYLCASSLIEAFFGQGTRLTVV.

The chain recombines TRBV5-1 with TRBJ1-1; unclear D gene. Per germline, CDR1 SGHRS and CDR2 YFSETQ. The V end was cut by 5 bases, the J end by 1 base, with 12 bases between. This CDR3 spans 14 amino acids. As DNA, the CDR3 is TGCGCCAGCAGGGATCCAGGAACGAACACTGAAGCTTTCTTT. It specifies CASRDPGTNTEAFF.

This rearrangement joins TRBV7-9 to TRBJ1-1; a weak D match, TRBD1 (5 bases). This CDR3 is 15 amino acids long. V was pared by 6 bases and J by 0 bases, with 14 bases between. The germline gives CDR1 SEHNR, CDR2 FQNEAQ (reference sequence). CDR3 sequence reads: CASSRQTVLNTEAFF. The CDR3, as DNA: TGTGCCAGCAGTCGTCAGACAGTCCTGAACACTGAAGCTTTCTTT.

The chain carries TRBV29-1 and TRBJ2-4; the D gene could be TRBD1 or TRBD2 (5 bases each). The V gene's germline CDR1 is SQVTM and CDR2 ANQGSEA. The CDR3 loop spans 14 amino acids. V was trimmed by 4 bases and J by 5 bases, leaving 15 bases between them. The CDR3 nucleotides are TGCAGCGTTGTATTTGGGGACCTAGAAAACATTCAGTACTTC. Protein product: CSVVFGDLENIQYF.